This TCR beta chain was retrieved from a study of blood T cells in healthy people across ages. This clonotype was found a few times. Per germline, CDR1 DFQATT and CDR2 SNEGSKA (reference sequence). There are 13 residues in the CDR3. Trimming took 6 bases from V and 3 from J; bases not matched to a gene: 7. Next came a second PCR, run for about 6 to 11 cycles, which used a sample-barcoded 5' primer along with a J-beta primer mix. The yield of each sample was at least 2.5 million CDR3-containing paired-end reads. From the 5' RACE reads, TCRdb called clonotypes with MiXCR, one entry per CDR3 protein. Here the sample spans approximately 800,000 distinct CDR3 sequences, more than 25% being singletons. This sample also belongs to another study, concerning T cells of mothers and their children. According to that study: There were no persistent microchimeric T cell clones detected.

Specimen: blood. The chain has TRBV20-1 and TRBJ1-1; 7 nucleotides align to TRBD1. The TCR was taken from a boy between 10 and 17 years old in good health. The CDR3 protein is CSARSDRDTEAFF. For the CDR3, the DNA is TGCAGTGCCCGTTCCGACAGGGACACTGAAGCTTTCTTT.